The source of this T cell receptor (beta chain) is a study of post-analysis software for immune sequencing data. Study context: Relapsing-remitting, secondary progressive and progressive-relapsing multiple sclerosis were all included among the disease courses.

TCR beta libraries were prepared from cDNA with unique molecular identifiers. From the PCR reads, TCRdb called clonotypes with MiXCR, one entry per CDR3 protein. The profile shows almost 700,000 distinct CDR3 sequences, 55% to 60% of them singletons. With respect to this clonotype: Antigen: not known. At one end the junction does not follow the germline gene, possibly because of a read error.

In germline, CDR1 is SEHNR, CDR2 FQNEAQ (reference sequence). This CDR3 is 14 amino acids long. Findings and limits, study-wide: Four or five TRBV segments were more frequent in patients than controls; TRBV5-6, TRBV5-1 and TRBV20-1 belonged to this group. Diversity measured as normalized Chao1 was significantly lower in multiple sclerosis patients than in controls.

The material sequenced was blood. The chain has TRBV7-9 and TRBJ1-4; 7 nucleotides line up with TRBD1. The sequence was collected from a girl aged 2 to 9 with multiple sclerosis. The CDR3 bases are TGTGGCAGCAGCGAGGGACAGCTTAATGAAAAACTGTTTTTT. This codes for CGSSEGQLNEKLFF.